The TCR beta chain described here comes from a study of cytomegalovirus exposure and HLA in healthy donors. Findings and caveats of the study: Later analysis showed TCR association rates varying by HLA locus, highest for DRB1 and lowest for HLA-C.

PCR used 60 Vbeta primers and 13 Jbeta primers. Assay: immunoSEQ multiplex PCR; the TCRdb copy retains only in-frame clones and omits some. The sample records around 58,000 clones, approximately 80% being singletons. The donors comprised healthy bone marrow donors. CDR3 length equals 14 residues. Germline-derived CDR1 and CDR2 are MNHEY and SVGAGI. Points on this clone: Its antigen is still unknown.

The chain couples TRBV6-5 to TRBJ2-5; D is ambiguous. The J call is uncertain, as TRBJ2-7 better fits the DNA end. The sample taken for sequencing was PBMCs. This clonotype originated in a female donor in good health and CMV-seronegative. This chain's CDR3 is CASSYNVVSYEQYF. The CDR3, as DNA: TGTGCCAGCAGTTACAATGTGGTCTCCTACGAGCAGTACTTC.